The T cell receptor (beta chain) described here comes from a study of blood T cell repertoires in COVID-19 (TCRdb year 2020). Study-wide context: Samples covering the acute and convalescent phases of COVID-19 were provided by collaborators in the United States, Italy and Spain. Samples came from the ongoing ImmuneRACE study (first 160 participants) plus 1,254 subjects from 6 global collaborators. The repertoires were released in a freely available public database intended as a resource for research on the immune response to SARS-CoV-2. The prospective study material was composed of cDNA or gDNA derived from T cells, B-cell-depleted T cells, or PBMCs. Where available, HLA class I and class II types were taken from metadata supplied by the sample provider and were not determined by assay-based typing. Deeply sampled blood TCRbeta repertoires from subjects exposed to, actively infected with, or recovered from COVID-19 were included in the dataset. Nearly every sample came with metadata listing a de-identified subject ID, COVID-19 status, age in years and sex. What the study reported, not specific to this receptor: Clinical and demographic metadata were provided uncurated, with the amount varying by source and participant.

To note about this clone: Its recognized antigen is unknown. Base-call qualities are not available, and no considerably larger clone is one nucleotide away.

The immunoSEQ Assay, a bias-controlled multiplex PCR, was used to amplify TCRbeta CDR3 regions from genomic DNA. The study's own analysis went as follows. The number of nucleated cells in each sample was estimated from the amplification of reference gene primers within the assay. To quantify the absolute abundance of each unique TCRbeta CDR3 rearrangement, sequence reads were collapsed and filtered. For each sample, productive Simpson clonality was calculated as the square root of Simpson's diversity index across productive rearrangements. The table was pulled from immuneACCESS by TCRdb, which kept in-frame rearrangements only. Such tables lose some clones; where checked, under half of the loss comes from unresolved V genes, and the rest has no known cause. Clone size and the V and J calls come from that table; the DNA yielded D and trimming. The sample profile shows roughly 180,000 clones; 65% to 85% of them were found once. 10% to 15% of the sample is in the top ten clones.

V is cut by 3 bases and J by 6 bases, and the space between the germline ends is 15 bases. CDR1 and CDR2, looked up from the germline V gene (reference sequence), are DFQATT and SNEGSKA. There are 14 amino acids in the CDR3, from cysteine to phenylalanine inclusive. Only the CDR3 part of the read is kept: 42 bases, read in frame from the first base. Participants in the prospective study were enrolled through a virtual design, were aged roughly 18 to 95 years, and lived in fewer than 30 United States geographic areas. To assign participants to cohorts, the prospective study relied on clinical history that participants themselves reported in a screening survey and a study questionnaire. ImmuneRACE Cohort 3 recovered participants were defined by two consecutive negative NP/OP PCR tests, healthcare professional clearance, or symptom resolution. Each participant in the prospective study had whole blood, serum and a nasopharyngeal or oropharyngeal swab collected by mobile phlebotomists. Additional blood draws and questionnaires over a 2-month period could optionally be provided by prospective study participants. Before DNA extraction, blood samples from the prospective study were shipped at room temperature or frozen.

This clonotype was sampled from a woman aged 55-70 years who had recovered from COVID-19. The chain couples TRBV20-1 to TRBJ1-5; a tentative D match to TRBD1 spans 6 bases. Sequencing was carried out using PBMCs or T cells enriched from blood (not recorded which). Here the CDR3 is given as CSASTNRVRQPQHF. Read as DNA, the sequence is TGCAGTGCTAGTACGAACAGGGTTCGTCAGCCCCAGCATTTT.